These 25 T cell receptor beta chains originate from one sample sequenced in a study of regulatory T cells in long-lasting Graves disease. Arm-PCR of CDR3 regions and iRepertoire HTBI primers were the basis on which TCR beta libraries were built. TCRdb re-derived calls from the multiplex PCR reads in MiXCR, one entry per CDR3 protein. The sample gives about 460,000 distinct CDR3 sequences, around 15% of which show up once; 17% is in the top ten. As to time point: newly diagnosed GD, antithyroid drugs for less than 3 months. Making the TCR library involved RNA that had been extracted from PBMCs. The same sample was also used in a study of T cells in Graves' hyperthyroidism and ophthalmopathy.

Sequenced here: peripheral blood mononuclear cells (PBMCs), sampled at new diagnosis, from a patient treated with antithyroid drugs. These receptors originate from a woman aged 45-60 years with Graves disease.

The genes are TRBV4-1 and TRBJ2-2; D might be TRBD1 (6 bases). Between the trimmed V and J ends, which lost 5 bases and 0 bases, there was a span of 13 bases. CDR1 and CDR2 from the germline V gene are MGHRA and YSYEKL. The CDR3 is 16 amino acids. CDR3 nucleotides: TGCGCCAGCAGCGCCTACGGGACATCGAACACCGGGGAGCTGTTTTTT. Translated, it gives CASSAYGTSNTGELFF.

The sample holds a few counts of this clonotype. CDR3 in DNA: TGTGCCAGCAGTGGGTCAAGGGGAAGGGATGAGCAGTTCTTC. Protein product: CASSGSRGRDEQFF. The gene calls are TRBV6-1 and TRBJ2-1; perhaps TRBD1 as D (5 bases). V was trimmed by 4 bases and J by 8 bases, leaving 15 bases between them. Germline V gene data show CDR1 as MNHNS and CDR2 as SASEGT. This CDR3 is built from 14 residues.

The genes are TRBV27 and TRBJ2-7; 7 nucleotides match TRBD1. CDR1 is MNHEY, CDR2 SMNVEV, per germline (reference sequence). This CDR3 has 14 amino acids. J was trimmed by 3 bases and V by 7 bases; bases with no gene match: 9. This CDR3 reads CASTISRDSYEQYF. The CDR3 DNA is TGTGCCAGCACTATATCCCGGGACAGCTACGAGCAGTACTTC.

Many counts were recorded for this clonotype. This chain joins TRBV5-5 and TRBJ1-5, with TRBD1 identical over 9 bases. V was clipped by 4 bases and J by 6 bases; unmatched bases: 8. This CDR3 is 15 amino acids long. Germline CDR1 and CDR2: SGHKS and YYEKEE (reference sequence). The CDR3 nucleotides are TGTGCCAGCAGCATACAGGGGGCTGTGGGTCAGCCCCAGCATTTT. It codes for CASSIQGAVGQPQHF.

This clonotype has more than one count but fewer than ten. This chain connects TRBV4-1 to TRBJ2-1; D is unresolved. The CDR3 runs 15 residues. CDR1 and CDR2 (germline): MGHRA, YSYEKL. Trimming pared 4 bases from V and 5 bases from J, leaving 15 bases between. Written as DNA, the CDR3 is TGCGCCAGCAGCCGCGACCGGGCCACGAACAATGAGCAGTTCTTC. This encodes CASSRDRATNNEQFF.

The chain uses TRBV30 and TRBJ2-1; 8 bases match TRBD1. Germline CDR1 GTSNPN, CDR2 SVGIG (reference sequence). Trimming at V came to 4 bases and at J to 10 bases, leaving 12 bases not matched to a gene. This CDR3 is built from 14 residues. The CDR3 loop is CAWTRTGISYEQFF. DNA of the CDR3: TGTGCCTGGACGAGGACAGGGATCTCCTACGAGCAGTTCTTC.

As concerns this clonotype: A much more abundant neighbour one base away suggests this may be a read error. The CDR3 ends on some other residue instead of the conserved phenylalanine or tryptophan, so this is likely a read error. This chain links TRBV5-1 with TRBJ1-1, with 8 bases fitting TRBD1. This CDR3 comprises 17 residues. From germline, CDR1 is SGHRS and CDR2 YFSETQ. V lost 3 bases and J lost 4; bases outside the gene matches: 14. CDR3 loop: CASSSIRLTGEGTEAFS. DNA for the CDR3: TGCGCCAGCAGCTCGATACGTTTGACAGGGGAGGGCACTGAAGCTTTCTCT.

Ten or more counts support this clonotype. This sequence joins TRBV28 and TRBJ1-6; TRBD1 matches at 10 bases. CDR1 is MDHEN, CDR2 SYDVKM, per germline. This CDR3 region has 17 residues. Germline trimming cut 6 bases from V and 9 bases from J; bases unmatched to any gene: 14. CDR3 bases: TGTGCCAGCAGGGCTACCGGGACAGGGGTTCGCAGTTCACCCCTCCACTTT. This codes for CASRATGTGVRSSPLHF.

This clonotype was seen ten or more times. V is TRBV24-1 and J is TRBJ1-5, with 7 positions matching TRBD1. CDR1 KGHDR and CDR2 SFDVKD come from the germline V gene. CDR3 size: 14 residues. Trimming removed 6 bases from V and 6 bases from J; junction bases left unmatched: 7. The CDR3 loop is CATSPRGRGQPQHF. DNA of the CDR3: TGTGCCACCAGTCCTAGGGGGCGCGGTCAGCCCCAGCATTTT.

Of note for this clonotype: This clone may be a read error of a much larger clone one base away. CDR3 nucleotide sequence: TGTGCCAGCAGATCAACAGGGCTCCATGAGACCCAGTACTTC. Translated, it gives CASRSTGLHETQYF. This chain uses TRBV12-3 or TRBV12-4 with TRBJ2-5, with D tentatively TRBD1 (6 bases). This CDR3 has 14 amino acids. The V and J ends lost 6 bases and 5 bases respectively, with 16 bases between them.

This clonotype was counted many times. The V and J genes are TRBV27 and TRBJ2-1; 8 bases map to TRBD1. After removal of 8 bases from V and 1 base from J, the junction contained 10 bases not matched to a gene. The germline V gene encodes CDR1 MNHEY and CDR2 SMNVEV (reference sequence). This CDR3 spans 16 amino acids. The CDR3 coding sequence is TGTGCCAGCCACCCGGACAGGGCCGAATCCTACAATGAGCAGTTCTTC. Translated: CASHPDRAESYNEQFF.

This clonotype showed up just a few times. J is TRBJ2-5 and V is TRBV28, with unresolved D. Per the germline V gene, CDR1 is MDHEN and CDR2 is SYDVKM. This CDR3 is 16 amino acids long. V lost 0 bases to trimming and J lost 1 base, with 12 bases between them. As DNA, the CDR3 is TGTGCCAGCAGTTTATGGGAACCTCAGACCCAAGAGACCCAGTACTTC. It translates to CASSLWEPQTQETQYF.

This clonotype was seen repeatedly, ten times or more. The chain has TRBV7-6 and TRBJ2-1; 11 nucleotides match TRBD2. The CDR3 is made up of 15 amino acids. V dropped 4 bases and J dropped 10; count of bases not matched to a gene: 9. In germline, CDR1 is SGHVS, CDR2 FNYEAQ. CDR3 coding DNA: TGTGCCAGCAGCTCCGGGACTAGCGGCCTTCAAGAGCAGTTCTTC. It encodes CASSSGTSGLQEQFF.

This clonotype showed up many times. An end of the junction differs from the germline gene, which may be a read error. V is TRBV3-1 and J is TRBJ1-1, with D maybe TRBD1 (6 bases). The CDR3 loop spans 15 amino acids. CDR1 and CDR2 from the germline V gene are LGHDT and YNNKEL (reference sequence). The CDR3 DNA sequence: TGCGCCAGCAGCCCCAGGGGAGGAGGGAACACTGAAGCTTTCTTT. Amino acid sequence: CASSPRGGGNTEAFF.

This clonotype was detected many times. The chain uses TRBV6-1 and TRBJ2-3, with 11 nucleotides matching TRBD1. V was pared by 6 bases and J by 3 bases, with 5 bases of the junction left unmatched. The CDR3 consists of 15 residues. Germline V CDR1 and CDR2: MNHNS, SASEGT. The CDR3 loop is CASRPGQGGTDTQYF. DNA of the CDR3: TGTGCCAGCAGACCGGGACAGGGGGGGACAGATACGCAGTATTTT.

This chain joins TRBV5-1 and TRBJ1-4; 8 bases fit TRBD1. With 5 bases clipped from V and 7 bases from J, the junction kept 4 bases outside the gene matches. There are 13 residues in the CDR3. Germline-derived CDR1 and CDR2 are SGHRS and YFSETQ. CDR3 in amino acids: CASRTGDTEKLFF. The DNA for the CDR3 is TGCGCCAGCAGGACAGGGGATACTGAAAAACTGTTTTTT.

The rearrangement uses TRBV3-1 and TRBJ2-5, with 7 bases aligning to TRBD2. The germline V gene has CDR1 LGHDT and CDR2 YNNKEL (reference sequence). V lost 3 bases to trimming and J lost 5 bases; unmatched junction nucleotides: 15. CDR3 length equals 17 residues. The CDR3 here is CASSHQVAGVGRETQYF. CDR3 coding DNA: TGTGCCAGCAGCCACCAGGTGGCGGGGGTCGGCCGGGAGACCCAGTACTTC.

As to this clonotype: A much larger clone is a single base away; this may be a read error. The CDR3, as DNA: TGTGCCAGCAGCCAACAGGGGAACATCGGGGAGCTGTTTTTT. Residues: CASSQQGNIGELFF. The rearrangement uses TRBV7-7 and TRBJ2-2; TRBD1 matches 7 bases. The CDR3 is 14 residues long. Germline lookup yields CDR1 SSHAT and CDR2 FNYEAQ (reference sequence).

This clonotype was recorded many times. The chain is built from TRBV7-3 and TRBJ2-2; 7 positions agree with TRBD1. The CDR3 loop spans 14 amino acids. The V and J ends lost 5 bases and 6 bases, in that order; junction bases with no gene match: 6. Germline-derived CDR1 and CDR2 are SGHTA and FQGTGA. CDR3 in DNA: TGTGCCAGCAGCAAAGACAGGGCTGCCGGGGAGCTGTTTTTT. This sequence encodes CASSKDRAAGELFF.

Concerning this clonotype: It may be a read error: a sequence one base away is much more abundant. The chain employs TRBV5-5 and TRBJ2-7; TRBD1 matches at 7 bases. CDR1 and CDR2 (germline): SGHKS, YYEKEE (reference sequence). This CDR3 is 16 amino acids long. The CDR3 nucleotides are TGCGCCAGCAGGCCCCCGACAGGGAAGGCAATCTACGAGCAGTACTTC. Translated, it gives CASRPPTGKAIYEQYF.

This clonotype was seen many times. The chain employs TRBV11-2 and TRBJ1-1; TRBD1 is a possible D gene (6 bases). The V gene lost 0 bases and the J gene lost 1 base, with 15 bases spanning the gap. There are 17 residues in the CDR3. CDR1 SGHAT and CDR2 FQNNGV come from the germline V gene. The CDR3 sequence is CASSLDLRGLTNTEAFF. The CDR3 nucleotides are TGTGCCAGCAGCTTAGACCTCAGGGGATTGACGAACACTGAAGCTTTCTTT.

This clonotype was counted many times. The chain combines TRBV6-1 with TRBJ1-4; no clear D gene. The CDR3 loop spans 13 amino acids. Germline lookup yields CDR1 MNHNS and CDR2 SASEGT. V was cut by 7 bases and J by 8 bases, with 14 bases left in between. The DNA for the CDR3 is TGTGCCAGCATACGGATGGTAGGCGAAAAACTGTTTTTT. Translating gives CASIRMVGEKLFF.

The chain combines TRBV2 with TRBJ1-3, with TRBD1 identical over 11 bases. Losses at the gene ends were 8 bases for V and 7 bases for J; bases not matched to a gene: 4. This CDR3 comprises 13 residues. Germline CDR1 and CDR2: SNHLY and FYNNEI. The CDR3 sequence: CASSGDRGNTIYF. CDR3 DNA: TGTGCCAGCTCCGGGGACAGGGGGAACACCATATATTTT. The variable domain in full, completed from reference TRBV2 and TRBJ1-3, reads EPEVTQTPSHQVTQMGQEVILRCVPISNHLYFYWYRQILGQKVEFLVSFYNNEISEKSEIFDDQFSVERPDGSNFTLKIRSTKLEDSAMYFCASSGDRGNTIYFGEGSWLTVV.

This clonotype was recorded many times. The chain employs TRBV6-1 and TRBJ2-7, with D possibly matching TRBD1 (5 bases). Trimming removed 3 bases at V and 3 bases at J, with 15 bases between. The CDR3 contains 15 residues. From germline, CDR1 is MNHNS and CDR2 SASEGT. The CDR3 reads CASSDLRVAGYEQYF. DNA of the CDR3: TGTGCCAGCAGTGACCTCAGGGTAGCAGGCTACGAGCAGTACTTC.

Notes on this clonotype: With a much larger clone just one base away, this may be a read error. No conserved phenylalanine or tryptophan ends this CDR3, so it is likely a read error. This chain joins TRBV5-1 and TRBJ2-3; 10 bases line up with TRBD1. Trimming at V came to 4 bases and at J to 0 bases, leaving 8 bases not matched to a gene. The CDR3 has 17 residues. In germline, CDR1 is SGHRS, CDR2 YFSETQ. CDR3 nucleotide sequence: TGCGCCAGCAGCGATCCGGGACAGGGGTCTAGCACAGATACGCAGTATTCT. Its translation: CASSDPGQGSSTDTQYS.